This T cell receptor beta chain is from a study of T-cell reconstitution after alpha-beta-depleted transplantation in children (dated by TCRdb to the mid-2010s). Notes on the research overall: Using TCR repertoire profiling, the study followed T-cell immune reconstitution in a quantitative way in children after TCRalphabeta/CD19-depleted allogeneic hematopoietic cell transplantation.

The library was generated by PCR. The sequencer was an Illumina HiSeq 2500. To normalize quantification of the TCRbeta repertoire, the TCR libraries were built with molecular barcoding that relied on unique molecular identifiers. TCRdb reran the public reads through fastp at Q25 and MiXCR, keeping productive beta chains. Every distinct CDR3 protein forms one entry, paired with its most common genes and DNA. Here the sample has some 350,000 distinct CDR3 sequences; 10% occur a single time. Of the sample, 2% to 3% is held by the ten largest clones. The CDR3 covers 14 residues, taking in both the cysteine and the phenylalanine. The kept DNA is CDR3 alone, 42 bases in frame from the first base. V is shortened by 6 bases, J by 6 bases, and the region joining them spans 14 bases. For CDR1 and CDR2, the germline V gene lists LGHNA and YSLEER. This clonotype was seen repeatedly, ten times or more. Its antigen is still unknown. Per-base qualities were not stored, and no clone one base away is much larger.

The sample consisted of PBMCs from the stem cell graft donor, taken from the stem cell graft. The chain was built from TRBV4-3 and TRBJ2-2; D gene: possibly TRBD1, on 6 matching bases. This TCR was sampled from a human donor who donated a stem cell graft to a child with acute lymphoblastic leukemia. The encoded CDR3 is CASSRITGPGELFF. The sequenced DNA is TGCGCCAGCAGTCGAATCACAGGGCCCGGGGAGCTGTTTTTT.